The 23 T cell receptor beta chains given below trace back to one sample, sequenced in a study of blood T cells in healthy people across ages (dated by TCRdb to between 2014 and 2017). Library construction relied on 5' RACE. The run used an Illumina HiSeq 2500. A second PCR of roughly 7 to 11 cycles was performed with a sample-barcoded 5' primer and a J-beta primer mix. TCRdb passed the public sequencing reads through fastp at Q25 and MiXCR, retaining productive beta sequences. Every entry covers one CDR3 protein and lists the most common genes and DNA from its rows. The sample includes 1.5 million to 2 million distinct CDR3 sequences, with 40% to 55% observed a single time. Of the sample, about 2.1% falls within the top ten clones. The sample taken for sequencing was blood. These receptors were collected from a woman aged 40-49 years in good health.

The V and J genes are TRBV28 and TRBJ2-3; TRBD1 matches at 12 bases. The length of the CDR3 is 17 residues. V shed 3 bases and J 1 base; nucleotides not matched to a gene: 5. The germline V gene encodes CDR1 MDHEN and CDR2 SYDVKM. This CDR3 is CASSLGGTGGGTDTQYF. DNA of the CDR3: TGTGCCAGCAGTTTGGGGGGGACAGGGGGCGGCACAGATACGCAGTATTTT.

The chain combines TRBV12-3 or TRBV12-4 with TRBJ2-1; 7 nucleotides agree with TRBD2. The CDR3 totals 14 residues. The V gene end was trimmed by 2 bases and the J gene end by 8 bases; junction bases not matched to a gene: 6. CDR3 sequence reads: CASSLWGGEDEQFF. The CDR3 DNA reads TGTGCCAGCAGTTTATGGGGGGGGGAAGATGAGCAGTTCTTC.

V usage is TRBV27 and J usage is TRBJ1-5; TRBD1 is a possible D gene (5 bases). V lost 5 bases and J 6 bases, leaving 11 bases between the germline ends. The CDR3 is 13 amino acids. Germline V lookup: CDR1 MNHEY, CDR2 SMNVEV (reference sequence). CDR3 nucleotide sequence: TGTGCCAGCAGTGACGTCGGGGGTCAGCCCCAGCATTTT. Translating gives CASSDVGGQPQHF.

The chain combines TRBV29-1 with TRBJ2-5; perhaps D is TRBD1 or TRBD2 (5 bases each). This CDR3 is 12 amino acids long. The germline gives CDR1 SQVTM, CDR2 ANQGSEA. V dropped 7 bases and J dropped 11 bases, with 20 bases sitting between them. In nucleotides, the CDR3 is TGCAGCGCCCCGGGGTTGGACAATGAGCAGTACTTC. Translated: CSAPGLDNEQYF.

This clonotype appeared once. The CDR3 protein is CASSPQQGVYYGYTF. The CDR3 coding sequence is TGTGCCAGCAGTCCACAACAGGGGGTTTACTATGGCTACACCTTC. The V gene is TRBV27, the J gene TRBJ1-2; TRBD1 matches at 8 bases. The CDR3 has 15 residues. V lost 5 bases and J lost 3; bases outside the gene matches: 8. Germline CDR1 and CDR2: MNHEY and SMNVEV (reference sequence).

The CDR3 here is CASSLRRSGTAYEQYF. The CDR3 DNA sequence: TGCGCCAGCAGCTTGCGTCGGTCAGGGACGGCCTACGAGCAGTACTTC. This sequence joins TRBV5-1 and TRBJ2-7; the D gene could be TRBD1 or TRBD2 (5 bases each). The V gene's germline CDR1 is SGHRS and CDR2 YFSETQ. V gave up 1 base and J gave up 2 bases, with 16 bases separating them. CDR3 length: 16 amino acids.

The V and J genes are TRBV12-3 or TRBV12-4 and TRBJ2-1, with D possibly being TRBD1 or TRBD2 (5 bases each). The CDR3 runs 11 residues. Trimming removed 8 bases at V and 10 bases at J, with 12 bases between. CDR3: CASSRGMEQFF. The CDR3 region has the DNA TGTGCCAGCTCGAGGGGAATGGAGCAGTTCTTC.

This clonotype was observed a handful of times. The chain employs TRBV6-4 and TRBJ2-6; 10 bases map to TRBD1. CDR3 length: 18 amino acids. The V and J ends lost 5 bases and 0 bases, in that order; junction bases with no gene match: 7. CDR1 is MRHNA, CDR2 SNTAGT, per germline. The CDR3 reads CASSQFGTGASGANVLTF. The CDR3 region has the DNA TGTGCCAGCAGTCAATTTGGGACAGGGGCCTCTGGGGCCAACGTCCTGACTTTC.

This clonotype was observed once. The J gene is TRBJ2-5, the V gene TRBV11-2, with a weak D call TRBD2 (6 bases). The end of the DNA aligns better with TRBJ2-7, so the J call may be wrong. The CDR3 sequence is 16 residues long. CDR1 is SGHAT, CDR2 FQNNGV, per germline. CDR3 bases: TGTGCCAGCAGCTTAAGCCCCCGGGCGGGGTTCGACGAGCAGTACTTC. It encodes CASSLSPRAGFDEQYF.

The J gene is TRBJ1-5, the V gene TRBV6-2 or TRBV6-3; D is uncertain. Trimming removed 6 bases from V and 3 bases from J, with 6 bases in between. The CDR3 loop spans 12 amino acids. CDR1 and CDR2 (germline): MNHEY, SVGEGT. The CDR3 spells CASSKINQPQHF. In DNA, the CDR3 is TGTGCCAGCAGCAAGATCAATCAGCCCCAGCATTTT.

V usage is TRBV28 and J usage is TRBJ2-3, with D tentatively TRBD1 (6 bases). The CDR3 consists of 14 residues. The germline CDR1 and CDR2 sequences are MDHEN and SYDVKM. V gave up 3 bases and J gave up 2 bases, with 9 bases separating them. The CDR3 DNA follows: TGTGCCAGCAGTTTGGACAGCACCACAGATACGCAGTATTTT. Its translation: CASSLDSTTDTQYF.

J is TRBJ1-4 and V is TRBV4-3; D is ambiguous. V was pared by 3 bases and J by 8 bases, with 13 bases between. CDR1 and CDR2 (germline): LGHNA, YSLEER. This CDR3 has 14 amino acids. CDR3 in amino acids: CASSHDPFGEKLFF. CDR3 in DNA: TGCGCCAGCAGCCATGATCCATTCGGAGAAAAACTGTTTTTT.

This clonotype was counted once. V is TRBV10-3 and J is TRBJ2-7; TRBD2 matches at 11 bases. Judging by the DNA end, TRBJ2-4 fits better; the J call may be wrong. This CDR3 is 19 amino acids long. CDR1 ENHRY and CDR2 SYGVKD come from the germline V gene. The CDR3 is CAISVDLAGGQGTKNIQYF. CDR3 sequence (DNA): TGTGCCATCAGTGTAGATCTAGCGGGGGGCCAGGGAACCAAAAACATTCAGTACTTC.

The chain uses TRBV6-5 and TRBJ1-1; D unclear. Germline loops: CDR1 MNHEY, CDR2 SVGAGI. This CDR3 comprises 18 residues. V was trimmed by 2 bases and J by 4 bases, leaving 23 bases between them. The CDR3 DNA sequence: TGTGCCAGCAGTTACATCGGACGGTGGGGTTATGTTAGCACTGAAGCTTTCTTT. Translation gives CASSYIGRWGYVSTEAFF.

Of note for this clonotype: A read error may account for a junction end that differs from germline. The chain is built from TRBV6-5 and TRBJ2-3, with a possible D match to TRBD2 (5 bases). Germline V gene sequence: CDR1 MNHEY, CDR2 SVGAGI. This CDR3 comprises 20 residues. DNA for the CDR3: TGTGCCAGCAGTTACTCGATCGTCGGAATACGAGGATCTAGCACAGATACGCGGTATTTT. This codes for CASSYSIVGIRGSSTDTRYF.

A few counts support this clonotype. The chain links TRBV29-1 to TRBJ2-3; no definite D call. The CDR3 extends over 15 amino acids. Germline lookup yields CDR1 SQVTM and CDR2 ANQGSEA. V was pared by 5 bases and J by 2 bases, with 17 bases between. CDR3 amino acids: CSVFRAIRHTDTQYF. CDR3 nucleotides: TGCAGCGTTTTTCGGGCAATTCGACACACAGATACGCAGTATTTT.

The V and J genes are TRBV7-2 and TRBJ2-3; 10 bases are a match to TRBD2. This CDR3 is 13 amino acids long. Trimming took 3 bases from V and 9 from J; bases not matched to a gene: 3. CDR1 is SGHTA, CDR2 FQGNSA, per germline. The CDR3 loop is CASSFQRGGTQYF. The CDR3 coding sequence is TGTGCCAGCAGCTTCCAGCGGGGGGGCACGCAGTATTTT.

The V and J genes are TRBV12-3 or TRBV12-4 and TRBJ1-1; 7 bases are shared with TRBD1. This CDR3 comprises 17 residues. The V and J ends lost 0 bases and 1 base, in that order; junction bases with no gene match: 8. DNA for the CDR3: TGTGCCAGCAGTTTAGCGCTGACAGGGTGGGGGAACACTGAAGCTTTCTTT. It translates to CASSLALTGWGNTEAFF.

The chain links TRBV4-3 to TRBJ1-2; D ambiguous. The CDR3 is 15 residues long. Germline CDR1 and CDR2: LGHNA and YSLEER. Trimming took off 3 bases at V and 4 bases at J, with 15 bases between the two ends. CDR3 residues: CASSQENRISYGYTF. The CDR3 nucleotides are TGCGCCAGCAGCCAGGAAAACAGAATCTCCTATGGCTACACCTTC.

In this sample, this clonotype turned up a few times. The chain combines TRBV29-1 with TRBJ2-3; tentative D call: TRBD2 (7 bases). With 8 bases removed from V and 5 bases from J, the gap between germline ends came to 17 bases. From germline, CDR1 is SQVTM and CDR2 ANQGSEA. This CDR3 region has 13 residues. The CDR3 DNA sequence: TGCAGCACGGGAAGGGGGGGAGGAGATACGCAGTATTTT. This gives the protein CSTGRGGGDTQYF.

This sequence joins TRBV20-1 and TRBJ1-2; 9 bases agree with TRBD1. The V gene's germline CDR1 is DFQATT and CDR2 SNEGSKA (reference sequence). The length of the CDR3 is 14 residues. The ends lost 6 bases at V and 2 bases at J; junction bases unmatched: 7. The CDR3: CSAPRQGVNYGYTF. CDR3 bases: TGCAGTGCCCCCAGACAGGGGGTGAACTATGGCTACACCTTC.

This chain uses TRBV6-2 or TRBV6-3 with TRBJ1-4; D not resolved. CDR3 length: 11 amino acids. Germline assignment: CDR1 MNHEY and CDR2 SVGEGT. V was shortened by 7 bases and J by 8 bases, with 8 bases between the two germline ends. This CDR3 is CASKTQEKLFF. DNA for the CDR3: TGTGCCAGCAAGACCCAGGAAAAACTGTTTTTT.

The gene calls are TRBV6-6 and TRBJ2-1; 10 nucleotides align to TRBD1. With 10 bases clipped from V and 5 bases from J, the junction kept 8 bases outside the gene matches. This CDR3 is 14 amino acids long. CDR1 is MNHNY, CDR2 SVGAGI, per germline (reference sequence). The CDR3 loop is CATTRTGGNNEQFF. In DNA, the CDR3 is TGTGCCACCACACGGACAGGGGGTAACAATGAGCAGTTCTTC.